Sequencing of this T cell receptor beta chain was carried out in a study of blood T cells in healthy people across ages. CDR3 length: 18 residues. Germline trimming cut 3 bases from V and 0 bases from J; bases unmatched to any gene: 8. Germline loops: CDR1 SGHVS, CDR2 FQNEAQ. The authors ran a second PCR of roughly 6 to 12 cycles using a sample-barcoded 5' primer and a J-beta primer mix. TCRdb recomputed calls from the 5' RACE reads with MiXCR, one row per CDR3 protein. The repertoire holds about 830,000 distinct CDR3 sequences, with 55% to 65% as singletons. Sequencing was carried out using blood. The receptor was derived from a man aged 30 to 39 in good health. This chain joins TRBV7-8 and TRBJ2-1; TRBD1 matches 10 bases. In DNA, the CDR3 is TGTGCCAGCAGCTTGAGGGACAGGGGTCCCAACTCCTACAATGAGCAGTTCTTC. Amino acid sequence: CASSLRDRGPNSYNEQFF.